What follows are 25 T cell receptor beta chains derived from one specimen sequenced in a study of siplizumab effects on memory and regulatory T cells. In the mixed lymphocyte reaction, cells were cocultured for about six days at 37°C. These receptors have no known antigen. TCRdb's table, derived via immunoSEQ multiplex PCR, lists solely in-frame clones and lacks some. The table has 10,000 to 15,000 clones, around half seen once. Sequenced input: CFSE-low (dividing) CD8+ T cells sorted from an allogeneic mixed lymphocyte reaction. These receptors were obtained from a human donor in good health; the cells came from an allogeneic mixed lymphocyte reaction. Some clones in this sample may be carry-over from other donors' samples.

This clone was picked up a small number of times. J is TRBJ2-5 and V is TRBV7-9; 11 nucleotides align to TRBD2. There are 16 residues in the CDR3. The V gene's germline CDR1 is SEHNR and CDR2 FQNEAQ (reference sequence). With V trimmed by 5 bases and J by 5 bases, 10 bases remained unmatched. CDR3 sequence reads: CASSPRLAGWGETQYF. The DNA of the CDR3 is TGTGCCAGCAGCCCTCGACTAGCGGGATGGGGCGAGACCCAGTACTTC. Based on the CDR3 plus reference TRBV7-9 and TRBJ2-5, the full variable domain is DTGVSQNPRHKITKRGQNVTFRCDPISEHNRLYWYRQTLGQGPEFLTYFQNEAQLEKSRLLSDRFSAERPKGSFSTLEIQRTEQGDSAMYLCASSPRLAGWGETQYFGPGTRLLVL.

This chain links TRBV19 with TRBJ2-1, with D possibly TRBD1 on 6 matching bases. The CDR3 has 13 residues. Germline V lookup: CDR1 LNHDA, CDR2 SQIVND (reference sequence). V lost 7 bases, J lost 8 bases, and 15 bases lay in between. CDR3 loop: CASTITGLDEQFF. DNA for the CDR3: TGTGCCAGTACCATAACAGGGTTGGATGAGCAGTTCTTC. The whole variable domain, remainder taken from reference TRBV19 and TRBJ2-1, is DGGITQSPKYLFRKEGQNVTLSCEQNLNHDAMYWYRQDPGQGLRLIYYSQIVNDFQKGDIAEGYSVSREKKESFPLTVTSAQKNPTAFYLCASTITGLDEQFFGPGTRLTVL.

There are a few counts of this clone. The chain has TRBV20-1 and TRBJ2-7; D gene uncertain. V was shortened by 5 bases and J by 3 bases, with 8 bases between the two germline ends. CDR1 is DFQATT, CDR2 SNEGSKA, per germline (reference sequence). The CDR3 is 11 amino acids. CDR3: CSADKYYEQYF. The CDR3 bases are TGCAGTGCTGACAAATACTACGAGCAGTACTTC.

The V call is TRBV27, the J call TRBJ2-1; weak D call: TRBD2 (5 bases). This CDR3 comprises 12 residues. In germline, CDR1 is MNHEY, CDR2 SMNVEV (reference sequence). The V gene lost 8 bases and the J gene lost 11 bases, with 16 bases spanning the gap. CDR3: CASGSPIGQQFF. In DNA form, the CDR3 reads TGTGCCAGCGGGAGCCCCATAGGCCAGCAGTTCTTC.

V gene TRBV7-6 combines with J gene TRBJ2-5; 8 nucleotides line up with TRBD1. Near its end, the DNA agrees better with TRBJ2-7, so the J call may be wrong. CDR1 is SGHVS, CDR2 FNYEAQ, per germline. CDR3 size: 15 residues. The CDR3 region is CASSPGGQVTYEQYF. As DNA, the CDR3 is TGTGCCAGCAGCCCAGGGGGACAGGTTACCTACGAGCAGTACTTC.

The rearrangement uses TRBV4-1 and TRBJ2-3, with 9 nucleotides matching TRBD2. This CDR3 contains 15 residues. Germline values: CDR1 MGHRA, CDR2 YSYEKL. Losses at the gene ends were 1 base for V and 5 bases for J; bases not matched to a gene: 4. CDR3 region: CASSQGGREQDTQYF. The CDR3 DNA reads TGCGCCAGCAGCCAAGGCGGGAGGGAGCAAGATACGCAGTATTTT.

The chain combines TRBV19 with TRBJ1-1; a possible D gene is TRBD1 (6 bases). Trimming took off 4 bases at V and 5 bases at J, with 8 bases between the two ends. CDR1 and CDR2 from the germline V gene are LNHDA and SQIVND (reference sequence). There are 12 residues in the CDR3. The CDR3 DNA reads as TGTGCCAGTAGTAACAGGGCTACTGAAGCTTTCTTT. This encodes CASSNRATEAFF.

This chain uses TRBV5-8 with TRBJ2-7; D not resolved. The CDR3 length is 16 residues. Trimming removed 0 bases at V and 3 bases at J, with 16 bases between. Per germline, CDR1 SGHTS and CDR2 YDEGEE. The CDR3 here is CASSLEERYPDYEQYF. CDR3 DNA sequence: TGTGCCAGCAGCTTGGAGGAGAGATACCCAGACTACGAGCAGTACTTC.

CDR3 amino acids: CASSPWTDSNQPQHF. Here the CDR3 DNA reads TGTGCCAGCAGTCCATGGACAGATAGCAATCAGCCCCAGCATTTT. The gene calls are TRBV6-5 and TRBJ1-5; TRBD1 is a possible D gene (6 bases). CDR3 length equals 15 residues. Germline V CDR1 and CDR2: MNHEY, SVGAGI. V was cut by 5 bases and J by 0 bases, with 11 bases left in between.

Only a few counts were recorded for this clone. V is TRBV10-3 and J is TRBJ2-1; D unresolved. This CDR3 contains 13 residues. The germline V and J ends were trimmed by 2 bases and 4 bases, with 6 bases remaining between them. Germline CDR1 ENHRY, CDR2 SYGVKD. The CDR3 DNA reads TGTGCCATCAGTGAGGACGGATACAATGAGCAGTTCTTC. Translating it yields CAISEDGYNEQFF.

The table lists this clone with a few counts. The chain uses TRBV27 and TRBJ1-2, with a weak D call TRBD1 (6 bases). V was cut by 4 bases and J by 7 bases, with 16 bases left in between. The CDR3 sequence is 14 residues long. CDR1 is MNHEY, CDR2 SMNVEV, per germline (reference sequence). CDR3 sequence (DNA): TGTGCCAGCAGTTCTTTGACAGGTATAGGTGGCTACACCTTC. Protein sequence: CASSSLTGIGGYTF.

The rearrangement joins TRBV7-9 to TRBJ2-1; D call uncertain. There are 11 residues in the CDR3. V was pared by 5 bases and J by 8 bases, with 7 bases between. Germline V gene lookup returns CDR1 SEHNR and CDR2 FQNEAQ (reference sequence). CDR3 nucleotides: TGTGCCAGCAGCCACGCCTATGAGCAGTTCTTC. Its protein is CASSHAYEQFF.

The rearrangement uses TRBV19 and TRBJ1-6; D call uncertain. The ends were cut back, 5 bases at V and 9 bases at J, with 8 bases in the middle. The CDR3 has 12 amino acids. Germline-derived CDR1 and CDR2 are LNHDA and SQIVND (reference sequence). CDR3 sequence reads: CASSWPSSPLHF. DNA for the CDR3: TGTGCCAGTAGTTGGCCTTCTTCACCCCTCCACTTT.

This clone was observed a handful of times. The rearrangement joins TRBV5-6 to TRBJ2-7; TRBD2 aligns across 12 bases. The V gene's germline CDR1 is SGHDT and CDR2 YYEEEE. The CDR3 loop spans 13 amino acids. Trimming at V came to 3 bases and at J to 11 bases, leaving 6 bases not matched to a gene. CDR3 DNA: TGTGCCAGCAGCTACGGACTAGCGGGGCTAGAGTACTTC. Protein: CASSYGLAGLEYF.

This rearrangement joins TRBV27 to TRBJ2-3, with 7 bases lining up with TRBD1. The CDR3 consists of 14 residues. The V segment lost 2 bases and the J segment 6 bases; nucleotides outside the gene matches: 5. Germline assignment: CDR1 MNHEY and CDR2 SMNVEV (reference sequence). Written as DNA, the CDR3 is TGTGCCAGCAGTTTAACAGGGGTGGGGGATACGCAGTATTTT. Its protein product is CASSLTGVGDTQYF.

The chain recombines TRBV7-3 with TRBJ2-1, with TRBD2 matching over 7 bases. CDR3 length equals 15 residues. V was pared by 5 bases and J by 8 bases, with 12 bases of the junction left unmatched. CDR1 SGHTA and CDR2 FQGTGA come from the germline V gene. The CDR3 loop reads CASSPGTTVFYEQFF. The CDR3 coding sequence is TGTGCCAGCAGCCCTGGGACTACCGTCTTTTATGAGCAGTTCTTC.

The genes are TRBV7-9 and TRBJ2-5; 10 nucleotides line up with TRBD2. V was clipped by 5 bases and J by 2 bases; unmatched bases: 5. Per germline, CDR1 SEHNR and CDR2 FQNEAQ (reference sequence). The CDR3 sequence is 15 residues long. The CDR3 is CASSNLAGVQETQYF. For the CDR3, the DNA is TGTGCCAGCAGCAACCTAGCGGGAGTTCAAGAGACCCAGTACTTC.

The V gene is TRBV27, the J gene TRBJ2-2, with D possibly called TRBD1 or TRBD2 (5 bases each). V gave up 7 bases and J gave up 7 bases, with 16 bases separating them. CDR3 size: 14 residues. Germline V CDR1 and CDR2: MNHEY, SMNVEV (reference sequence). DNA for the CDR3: TGTGCCAGCAAACTAGGGGCGTATGTCGGGGAGCTGTTTTTT. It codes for CASKLGAYVGELFF.

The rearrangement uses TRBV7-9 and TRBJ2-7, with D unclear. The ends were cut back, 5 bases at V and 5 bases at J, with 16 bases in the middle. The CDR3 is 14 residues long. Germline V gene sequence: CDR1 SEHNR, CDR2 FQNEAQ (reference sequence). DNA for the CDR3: TGTGCCAGCAGCGACCCCCTCCATGCTGACGAGCAGTACTTC. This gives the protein CASSDPLHADEQYF.

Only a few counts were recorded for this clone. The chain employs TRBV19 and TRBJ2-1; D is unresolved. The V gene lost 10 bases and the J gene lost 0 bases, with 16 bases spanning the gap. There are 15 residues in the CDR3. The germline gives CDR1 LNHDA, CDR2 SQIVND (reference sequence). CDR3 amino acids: CATTPWGSSYNEQFF. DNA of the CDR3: TGTGCCACTACCCCCTGGGGTAGCTCCTACAATGAGCAGTTCTTC.

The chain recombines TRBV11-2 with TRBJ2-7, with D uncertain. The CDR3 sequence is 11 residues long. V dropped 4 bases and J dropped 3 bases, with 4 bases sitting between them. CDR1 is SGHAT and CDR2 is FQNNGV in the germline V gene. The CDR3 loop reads CASSSYYEQYF. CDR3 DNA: TGTGCCAGCAGCTCGTACTACGAGCAGTACTTC.

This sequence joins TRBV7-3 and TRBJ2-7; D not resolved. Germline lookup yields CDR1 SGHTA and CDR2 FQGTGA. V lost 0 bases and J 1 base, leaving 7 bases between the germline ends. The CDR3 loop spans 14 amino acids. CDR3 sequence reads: CASSLTYGSYEQYF. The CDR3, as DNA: TGTGCCAGCAGCTTAACTTACGGATCCTACGAGCAGTACTTC.

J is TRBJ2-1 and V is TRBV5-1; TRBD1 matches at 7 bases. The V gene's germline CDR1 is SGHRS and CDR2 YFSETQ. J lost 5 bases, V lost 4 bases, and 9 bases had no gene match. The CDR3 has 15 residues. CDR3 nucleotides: TGCGCCAGCAGCCCGTGGACAGGTTTGGACAATGAGCAGTTCTTC. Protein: CASSPWTGLDNEQFF. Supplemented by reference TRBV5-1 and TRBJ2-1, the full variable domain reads KAGVTQTPRYLIKTRGQQVTLSCSPISGHRSVSWYQQTPGQGLQFLFEYFSETQRNKGNFPGRFSGRQFSNSRSEMNVSTLELGDSALYLCASSPWTGLDNEQFFGPGTRLTVL.

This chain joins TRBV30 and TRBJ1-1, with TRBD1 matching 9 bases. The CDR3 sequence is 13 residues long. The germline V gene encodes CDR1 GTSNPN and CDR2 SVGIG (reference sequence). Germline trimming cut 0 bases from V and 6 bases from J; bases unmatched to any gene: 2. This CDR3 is CAWSVQGAAEAFF. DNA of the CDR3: TGTGCCTGGAGTGTACAGGGGGCGGCTGAAGCTTTCTTT.

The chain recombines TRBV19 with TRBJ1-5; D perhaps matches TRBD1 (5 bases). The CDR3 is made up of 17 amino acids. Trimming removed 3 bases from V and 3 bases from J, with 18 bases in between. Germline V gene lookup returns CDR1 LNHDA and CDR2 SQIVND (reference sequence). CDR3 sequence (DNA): TGTGCCAGTAGTATTTGGGGGGATTGGGGAAACAATCAGCCCCAGCATTTT. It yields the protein CASSIWGDWGNNQPQHF.